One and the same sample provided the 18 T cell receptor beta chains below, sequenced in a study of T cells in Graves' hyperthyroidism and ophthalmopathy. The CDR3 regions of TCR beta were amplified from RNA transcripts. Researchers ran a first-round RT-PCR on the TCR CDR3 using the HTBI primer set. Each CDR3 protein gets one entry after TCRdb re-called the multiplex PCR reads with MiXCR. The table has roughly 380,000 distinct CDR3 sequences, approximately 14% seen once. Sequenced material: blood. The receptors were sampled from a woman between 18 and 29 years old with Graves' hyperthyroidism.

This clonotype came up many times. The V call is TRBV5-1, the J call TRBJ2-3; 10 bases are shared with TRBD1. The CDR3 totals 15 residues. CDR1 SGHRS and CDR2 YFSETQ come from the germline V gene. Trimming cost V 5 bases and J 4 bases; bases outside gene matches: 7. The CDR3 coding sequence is TGCGCCAGCAGTCCCGGGACAGGGGAGGCAGATACGCAGTATTTT. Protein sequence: CASSPGTGEADTQYF. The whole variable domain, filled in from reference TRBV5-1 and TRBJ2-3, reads KAGVTQTPRYLIKTRGQQVTLSCSPISGHRSVSWYQQTPGQGLQFLFEYFSETQRNKGNFPGRFSGRQFSNSRSEMNVSTLELGDSALYLCASSPGTGEADTQYFGPGTRLTVL.

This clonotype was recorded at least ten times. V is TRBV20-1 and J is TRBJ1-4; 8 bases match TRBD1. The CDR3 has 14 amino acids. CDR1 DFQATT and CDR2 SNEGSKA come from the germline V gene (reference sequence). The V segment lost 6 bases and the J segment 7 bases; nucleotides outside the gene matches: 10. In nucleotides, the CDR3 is TGCAGTGCCGCTCAGGGGGCCGGGCGTGAAAAACTGTTTTTT. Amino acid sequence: CSAAQGAGREKLFF.

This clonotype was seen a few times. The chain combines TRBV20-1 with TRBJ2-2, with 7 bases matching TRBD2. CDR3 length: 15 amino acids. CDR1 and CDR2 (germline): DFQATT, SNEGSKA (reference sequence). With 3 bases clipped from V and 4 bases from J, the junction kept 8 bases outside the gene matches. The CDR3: CSASWRESGTGELFF. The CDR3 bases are TGCAGTGCTAGTTGGCGGGAGAGCGGCACCGGGGAGCTGTTTTTT.

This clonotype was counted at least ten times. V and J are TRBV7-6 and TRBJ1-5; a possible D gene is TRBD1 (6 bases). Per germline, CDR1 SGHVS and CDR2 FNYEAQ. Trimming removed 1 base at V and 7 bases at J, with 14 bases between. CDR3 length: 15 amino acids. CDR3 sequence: CASSLGVRGDQPQHF. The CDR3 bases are TGTGCCAGCAGCTTAGGGGTCAGGGGTGACCAGCCCCAGCATTTT.

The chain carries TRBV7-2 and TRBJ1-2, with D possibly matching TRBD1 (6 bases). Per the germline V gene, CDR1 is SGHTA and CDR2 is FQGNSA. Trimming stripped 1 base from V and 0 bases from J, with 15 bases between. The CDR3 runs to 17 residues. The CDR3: CASSLGGAEGANYGYTF. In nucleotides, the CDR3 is TGTGCCAGCAGCTTAGGAGGGGCGGAGGGGGCTAACTATGGCTACACCTTC.

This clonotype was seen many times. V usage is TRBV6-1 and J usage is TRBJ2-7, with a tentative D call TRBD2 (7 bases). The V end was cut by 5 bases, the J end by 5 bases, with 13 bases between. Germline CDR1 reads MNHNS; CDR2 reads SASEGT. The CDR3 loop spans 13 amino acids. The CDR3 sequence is CASSYWRGHEQYF. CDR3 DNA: TGTGCCAGCAGTTACTGGCGGGGGCACGAGCAGTACTTC.

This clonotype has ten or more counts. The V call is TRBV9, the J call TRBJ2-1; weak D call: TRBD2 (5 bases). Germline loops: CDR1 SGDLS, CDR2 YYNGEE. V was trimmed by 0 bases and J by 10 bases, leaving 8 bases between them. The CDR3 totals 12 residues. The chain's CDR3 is CASSVVEGEQFF. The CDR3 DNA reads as TGTGCCAGCAGCGTAGTAGAGGGAGAGCAGTTCTTC.

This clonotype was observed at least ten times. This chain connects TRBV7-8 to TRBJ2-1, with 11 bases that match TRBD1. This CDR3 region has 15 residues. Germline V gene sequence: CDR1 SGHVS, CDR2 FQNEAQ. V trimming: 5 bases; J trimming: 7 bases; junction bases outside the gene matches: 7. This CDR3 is CASSGGQGARNEQFF. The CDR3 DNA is TGTGCCAGCAGCGGCGGACAGGGGGCACGAAATGAGCAGTTCTTC.

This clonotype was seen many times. Here the CDR3 DNA reads TGTGCCAGCAGCCCCGCGCAAGAGACCCAGTACTTC. Encoded protein: CASSPAQETQYF. The J gene is TRBJ2-5, the V gene TRBV7-2; no firm D call. Germline V gene lookup returns CDR1 SGHTA and CDR2 FQGNSA. The CDR3 is made up of 12 amino acids. V shed 5 bases and J shed 2 bases, with 6 bases lying between them.

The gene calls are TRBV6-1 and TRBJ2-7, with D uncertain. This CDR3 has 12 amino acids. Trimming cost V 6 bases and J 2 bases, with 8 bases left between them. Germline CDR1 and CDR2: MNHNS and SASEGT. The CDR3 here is CASRDPAYEQYF. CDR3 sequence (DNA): TGTGCCAGCAGAGACCCCGCCTACGAGCAGTACTTC.

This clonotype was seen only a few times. The chain's CDR3 is CSARWGRGTYEQYF. For the CDR3, the DNA is TGCAGTGCTAGATGGGGGCGCGGGACCTACGAGCAGTACTTC. The rearrangement links TRBV20-1 to TRBJ2-7; D is perhaps TRBD1 or TRBD2 (6 bases each). This CDR3 spans 14 amino acids. The germline CDR1 and CDR2 sequences are DFQATT and SNEGSKA (reference sequence). The germline V and J ends were trimmed by 2 bases and 2 bases, with 13 bases remaining between them.

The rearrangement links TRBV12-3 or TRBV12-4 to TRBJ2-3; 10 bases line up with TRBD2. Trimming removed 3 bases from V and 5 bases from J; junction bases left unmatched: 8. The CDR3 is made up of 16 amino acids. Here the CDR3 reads CASSFLAGVQGDTQYF. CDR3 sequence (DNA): TGTGCCAGCAGTTTTCTAGCGGGAGTGCAGGGAGATACGCAGTATTTT.

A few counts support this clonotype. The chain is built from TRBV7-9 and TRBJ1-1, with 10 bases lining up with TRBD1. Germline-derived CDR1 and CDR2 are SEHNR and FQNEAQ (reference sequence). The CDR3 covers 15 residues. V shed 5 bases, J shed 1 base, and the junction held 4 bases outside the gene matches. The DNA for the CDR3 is TGTGCCAGCAGCCCGGGACAGGGGACGAACACTGAAGCTTTCTTT. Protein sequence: CASSPGQGTNTEAFF. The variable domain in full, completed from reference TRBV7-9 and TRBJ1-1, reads DTGVSQNPRHKITKRGQNVTFRCDPISEHNRLYWYRQTLGQGPEFLTYFQNEAQLEKSRLLSDRFSAERPKGSFSTLEIQRTEQGDSAMYLCASSPGQGTNTEAFFGQGTRLTVV.

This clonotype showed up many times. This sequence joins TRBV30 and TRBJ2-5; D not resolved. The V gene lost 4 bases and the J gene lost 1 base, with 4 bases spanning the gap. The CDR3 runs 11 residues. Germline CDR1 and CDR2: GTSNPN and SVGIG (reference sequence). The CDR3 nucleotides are TGTGCCTGGAAGGGCCAAGAGACCCAGTACTTC. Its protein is CAWKGQETQYF.

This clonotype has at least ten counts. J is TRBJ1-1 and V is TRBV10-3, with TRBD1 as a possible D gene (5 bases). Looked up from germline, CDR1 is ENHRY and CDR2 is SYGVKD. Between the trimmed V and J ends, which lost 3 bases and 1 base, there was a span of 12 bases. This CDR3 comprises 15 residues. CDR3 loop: CAISDPGTANTEAFF. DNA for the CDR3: TGTGCCATCAGTGACCCTGGGACTGCGAACACTGAAGCTTTCTTT.

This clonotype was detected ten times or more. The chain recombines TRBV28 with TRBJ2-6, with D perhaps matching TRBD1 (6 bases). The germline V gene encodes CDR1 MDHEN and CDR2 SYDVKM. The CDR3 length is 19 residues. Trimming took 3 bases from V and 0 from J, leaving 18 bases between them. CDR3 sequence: CASSLDSFLPISGANVLTF. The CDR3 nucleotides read TGTGCCAGCAGTTTGGACAGCTTTCTACCCATCTCTGGGGCCAACGTCCTGACTTTC.

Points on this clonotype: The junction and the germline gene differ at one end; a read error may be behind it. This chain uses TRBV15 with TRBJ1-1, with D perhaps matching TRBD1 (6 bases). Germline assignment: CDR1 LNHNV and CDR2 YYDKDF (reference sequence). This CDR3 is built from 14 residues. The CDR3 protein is CATTRDLRGVEAFF. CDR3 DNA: TGTGCCACCACCAGAGATCTAAGGGGGGTTGAAGCTTTCTTT.

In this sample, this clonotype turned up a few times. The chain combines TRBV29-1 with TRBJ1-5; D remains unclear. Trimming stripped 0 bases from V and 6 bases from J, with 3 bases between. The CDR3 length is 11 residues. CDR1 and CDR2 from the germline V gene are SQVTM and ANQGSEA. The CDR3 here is CSVEEVQPQHF. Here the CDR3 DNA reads TGCAGCGTTGAAGAAGTTCAGCCCCAGCATTTT. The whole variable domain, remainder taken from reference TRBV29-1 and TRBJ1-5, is SAVISQKPSRDICQRGTSLTIQCQVDSQVTMMFWYRQQPGQSLTLIATANQGSEATYESGFVIDKFPISRPNLTFSTLTVSNMSPEDSSIYLCSVEEVQPQHFGDGTRLSIL.